A selection of T cell receptor beta chains follows, all from one sample in a study of CXCR3-negative and CXCR3-positive naive CD8 T cells. One entry per CDR3 protein, without DNA, is what TCRdb gives after re-calling the 5' RACE reads. This listing includes some 47,000 distinct CDR3 sequences. Material for sequencing was naive CXCR3+ CD8+ T cells from blood. The receptors stem from a human donor in good health. Some clones in this sample may be carry-over from other donors' samples. Both conserved end residues are part of each CDR3. Not every row has a clone size; where given, it reads once, few, many or a size class.

J	V	size	CDR3
TRBJ2-5	TRBV5-5	.	CASSLAPGTSGGAETQYF
TRBJ1-1	TRBV14	.	CASSQRGRGTEAFF
TRBJ2-5	TRBV7-9	.	CASSASPTGETQYF
TRBJ2-7	TRBV5-1	.	CASSLDGQGGPTYEQYF
TRBJ2-2	TRBV25-1	.	CASSEWGTQNTGELFF
TRBJ2-1	TRBV5-1	.	CASSLTQAGLSYNEQFF
TRBJ1-1	TRBV7-9	.	CASSLLGETEAFF
TRBJ2-2	TRBV4-3	.	CASSQGLSGAGELFF
TRBJ2-1	TRBV6-5	.	CASRKYNEQFF
TRBJ2-1	TRBV7-6	.	CASSPQSLNEQFF
TRBJ2-7	TRBV7-9	.	CASSKTGMNEQYF
TRBJ2-7	TRBV28	.	CASSSGQGAFYEQYF
TRBJ1-1	TRBV6-6	.	CASTISGGEAFF
TRBJ2-3	TRBV6-2/TRBV6-3	.	CASSYSRRATSTDTQYF
TRBJ1-4	TRBV4-3	.	CASSGDSGTAEKLFF
TRBJ2-1	TRBV12-3/TRBV12-4	.	CASSYPSGDPQNYNEQFF
TRBJ2-7	TRBV27	.	CASSSTGGSYQQYF
TRBJ2-7	TRBV7-8	.	CASSLRLAGIFREQYF
TRBJ2-1	TRBV18	.	CASSPGGGGVLEQFF
TRBJ2-7	TRBV5-1	.	CASSFDTYEQYF
TRBJ2-7	TRBV7-2	.	CASRVTGGVEQYF
TRBJ2-3	TRBV4-1	.	CASSQDASSRRVTDTQYF
TRBJ1-1	TRBV14	.	CASSQLTGIWAEAFF
TRBJ2-5	TRBV3-1	.	CASSQGWDRTTEETQYF
TRBJ2-2	TRBV27	.	CASSLGTGNMAGELFF
TRBJ2-5	TRBV7-2	.	CASSGFASGGGETQYF
TRBJ2-7	TRBV4-3	.	CASSQGGTGSYEQYF
TRBJ2-5	TRBV6-6	.	CASSYLSGGAEETQYF
TRBJ2-1	TRBV5-1	.	CASSLALGGYNEQFF
TRBJ2-1	TRBV7-9	.	CASSQLVAGHGDRGYNEQFF
TRBJ2-1	TRBV4-3	.	CASSPIMDRAAEQFF
TRBJ1-3	TRBV3-1	.	CASSQDGRDTIYF
TRBJ2-5	TRBV10-3	.	CAISEPESETQYF
TRBJ2-2	TRBV12-5	.	CASGLSPTGANTGELFF
TRBJ1-2	TRBV29-1	.	CSVEDPGGDGYTF
TRBJ2-1	TRBV29-1	.	CSVEVLGRDYNEQFF
TRBJ1-2	TRBV4-2	.	CASSQASVIYGYTF
TRBJ2-1	TRBV29-1	.	CSVESSEGWQFF
TRBJ2-2	TRBV6-2/TRBV6-3	.	CASSQRPPGELFF
TRBJ2-7	TRBV28	medium-sized	CASSLGRTETSYEQYF
TRBJ2-7	TRBV29-1	.	CSVSTSHPDRGYEQYF